This is a list of T cell receptor beta chains from one sample in a study of shared T cell receptors in the human thymus. Clones were read by immunoSEQ multiplex PCR, and TCRdb kept only the in-frame ones, dropping some. The data contain about 540,000 clones, approximately 78% of them singletons. The data also belong to a second study, concerning human thymus T cells.

Specimen: thymocytes. These receptors were obtained from a boy under two years old with a congenital heart defect. The CDR3 runs from the conserved cysteine through the conserved F or W. Each record gives: D gene, V gene, J gene, clone size, CDR3 protein, CDR3 DNA. D genes are given only for firm matches. Clone size appears in some rows only: once, few, many, or a class for an expanded clone.

D gene: .
V gene: TRBV15
J gene: TRBJ1-2
clone size: few
CDR3 protein: CATSTTLLGGVYGYTF
CDR3 DNA: TGTGCCACCAGCACAACCCTACTAGGGGGGGTCTATGGCTACACCTTC

D gene: TRBD2
V gene: TRBV27
J gene: TRBJ2-7
clone size: .
CDR3 protein: CASTKIAGRATYEQYF
CDR3 DNA: TGTGCCAGTACTAAAATAGCGGGCAGGGCAACCTACGAGCAGTACTTC

D gene: .
V gene: TRBV5-1
J gene: TRBJ2-7
clone size: .
CDR3 protein: CASSLEGLGSSYEQYF
CDR3 DNA: TGCGCCAGCAGCTTGGAAGGTCTGGGGAGCTCCTACGAGCAGTACTTC

D gene: TRBD1
V gene: TRBV28
J gene: TRBJ1-5
clone size: .
CDR3 protein: CASSTGDENQPQHF
CDR3 DNA: TGTGCCAGCAGTACAGGGGATGAGAATCAGCCCCAGCATTTT

D gene: .
V gene: TRBV25-1
J gene: TRBJ1-4
clone size: .
CDR3 protein: CASSTRRGRGEKLFF
CDR3 DNA: TGTGCCAGCAGTACCCGTAGGGGCAGAGGCGAAAAACTGTTTTTT

D gene: TRBD2
V gene: TRBV30
J gene: TRBJ2-1
clone size: .
CDR3 protein: CAWKTSGSYNEQFF
CDR3 DNA: TGTGCCTGGAAGACTAGCGGCTCCTACAATGAGCAGTTCTTC

D gene: TRBD2
V gene: TRBV7-2
J gene: TRBJ2-1
clone size: .
CDR3 protein: CASSPSRAPSGRCNNEQFF
CDR3 DNA: TGTGCCAGCAGCCCCAGTAGGGCCCCAAGCGGGAGATGCAACAATGAGCAGTTCTTC

D gene: TRBD2
V gene: TRBV29-1
J gene: TRBJ2-7
clone size: once
CDR3 protein: CSVRQREVPYEQYF
CDR3 DNA: TGCAGCGTCCGCCAGCGGGAGGTTCCCTACGAGCAGTACTTC

D gene: TRBD2
V gene: TRBV2
J gene: TRBJ2-1
clone size: .
CDR3 protein: CASSVQGQGRLAGEDEQFF
CDR3 DNA: TGTGCCAGCAGTGTTCAGGGACAGGGGAGACTAGCGGGAGAGGATGAGCAGTTCTTC

D gene: TRBD1
V gene: TRBV6-1
J gene: TRBJ2-1
clone size: .
CDR3 protein: CASSEGLSGQVWGEQFF
CDR3 DNA: TGTGCCAGCAGTGAAGGGTTGTCGGGACAGGTTTGGGGTGAGCAGTTCTTC

D gene: .
V gene: TRBV7-9
J gene: TRBJ2-5
clone size: .
CDR3 protein: CASTYGTSWYF
CDR3 DNA: TGTGCCAGCACCTATGGGACTTCCTGGTACTTC

D gene: .
V gene: TRBV11-2
J gene: TRBJ2-7
clone size: .
CDR3 protein: CASSCSWGDEQYF
CDR3 DNA: TGTGCCAGCAGCTGCTCGTGGGGGGACGAGCAGTACTTC

D gene: .
V gene: TRBV30
J gene: TRBJ2-7
clone size: once
CDR3 protein: CAWSVERGGPYEQYF
CDR3 DNA: TGTGCCTGGAGTGTCGAAAGGGGGGGGCCCTACGAGCAGTACTTC

D gene: .
V gene: TRBV4-3
J gene: TRBJ1-1
clone size: .
CDR3 protein: CASSQDQGAVRNTEAFF
CDR3 DNA: TGCGCCAGCAGCCAAGATCAGGGCGCGGTAAGGAACACTGAAGCTTTCTTT

D gene: .
V gene: TRBV11-3
J gene: TRBJ2-4
clone size: .
CDR3 protein: CASGTRGSAVKNIQYF
CDR3 DNA: TGTGCCAGCGGTACCCGAGGGAGTGCGGTCAAAAACATTCAGTACTTC

D gene: .
V gene: TRBV4-2
J gene: TRBJ1-2
clone size: .
CDR3 protein: CASSQGSPWGDRLSGYTF
CDR3 DNA: TGTGCCAGCAGCCAAGGATCCCCCTGGGGCGATCGATTGTCTGGCTACACCTTC

D gene: TRBD2
V gene: TRBV7-2
J gene: TRBJ2-7
clone size: .
CDR3 protein: CASSLLAGDSYEQYF
CDR3 DNA: TGTGCCAGCAGCTTACTCGCGGGAGACTCCTACGAGCAGTACTTC

D gene: TRBD2
V gene: TRBV19
J gene: TRBJ2-1
clone size: .
CDR3 protein: CASSSGRTGNEQFF
CDR3 DNA: TGTGCCAGTTCTAGCGGGAGGACCGGTAATGAGCAGTTCTTC

D gene: TRBD1
V gene: TRBV4-1
J gene: TRBJ1-1
clone size: .
CDR3 protein: CASSRQGKNTEAFF
CDR3 DNA: TGCGCCAGCAGCCGACAGGGCAAGAACACTGAAGCTTTCTTT

D gene: TRBD2
V gene: TRBV6-5
J gene: TRBJ2-3
clone size: .
CDR3 protein: CASSYPGGDTDTQYF
CDR3 DNA: TGTGCCAGCAGTTACCCGGGGGGGGACACAGATACGCAGTATTTT

D gene: TRBD1
V gene: TRBV10-3
J gene: TRBJ2-7
clone size: few
CDR3 protein: CAISERLGRGSYEQYF
CDR3 DNA: TGTGCCATCAGTGAGAGGTTGGGCAGGGGGTCCTACGAGCAGTACTTC

D gene: .
V gene: TRBV6-6
J gene: TRBJ2-7
clone size: .
CDR3 protein: CASRPQGYEQYF
CDR3 DNA: TGTGCCAGCAGACCCCAGGGATACGAGCAGTACTTT

D gene: TRBD2
V gene: TRBV2
J gene: TRBJ2-7
clone size: .
CDR3 protein: CASRTSSREQYF
CDR3 DNA: TGTGCCAGCCGGACTAGCTCGCGCGAGCAGTACTTC

D gene: TRBD2
V gene: TRBV6-5
J gene: TRBJ2-7
clone size: .
CDR3 protein: CASFAPAGGSEQYF
CDR3 DNA: TGTGCCAGCTTCGCCCCAGCGGGAGGGAGTGAGCAGTACTTC

D gene: .
V gene: TRBV5-6
J gene: TRBJ2-1
clone size: once
CDR3 protein: CASSFSGDHRAYNEQFF
CDR3 DNA: TGTGCCAGCAGCTTTTCGGGGGACCACAGAGCCTACAATGAGCAGTTCTTC

D gene: TRBD1
V gene: TRBV5-4
J gene: TRBJ1-1
clone size: .
CDR3 protein: CASSKGQANTEAFF
CDR3 DNA: TGTGCCAGCAGCAAGGGACAGGCGAACACTGAAGCTTTCTTT

D gene: TRBD2
V gene: TRBV4-3
J gene: TRBJ2-1
clone size: .
CDR3 protein: CASSQEASGDPYNEQFF
CDR3 DNA: TGCGCCAGCAGCCAAGAAGCTAGCGGGGATCCCTACAATGAGCAGTTCTTC

D gene: .
V gene: TRBV28
J gene: TRBJ1-4
clone size: few
CDR3 protein: CASEVQGRTTTNEKLFF
CDR3 DNA: TGTGCCAGCGAAGTACAGGGCAGGACCACAACTAATGAAAAACTGTTTTTT

D gene: TRBD2
V gene: TRBV9
J gene: TRBJ2-1
clone size: .
CDR3 protein: CASSSGLADNEQFF
CDR3 DNA: TGTGCCAGCAGCTCGGGACTAGCGGACAATGAGCAGTTCTTC